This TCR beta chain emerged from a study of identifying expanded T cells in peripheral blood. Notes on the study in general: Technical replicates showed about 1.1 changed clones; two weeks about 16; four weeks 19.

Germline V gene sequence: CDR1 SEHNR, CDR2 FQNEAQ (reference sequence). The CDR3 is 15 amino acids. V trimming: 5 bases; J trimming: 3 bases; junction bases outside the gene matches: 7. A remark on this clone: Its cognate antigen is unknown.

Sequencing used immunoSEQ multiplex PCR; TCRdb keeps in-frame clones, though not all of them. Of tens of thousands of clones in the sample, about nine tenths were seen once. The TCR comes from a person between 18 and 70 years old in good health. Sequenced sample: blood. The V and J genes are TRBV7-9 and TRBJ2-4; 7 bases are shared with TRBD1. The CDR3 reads CASSPEDRNKNIQYF. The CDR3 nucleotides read TGTGCCAGCAGCCCCGAGGACAGGAACAAAAACATTCAGTACTTC.